The present TCR beta chain was sequenced within a study of somatic mutations in cytotoxic T cells in rheumatoid arthritis. Study overall: Flow sorting yielded some V beta antibody-stained T-cell populations at nearly 100% purity, among them V beta1+ cells sequenced for TCRB.

There are 14 residues in the CDR3. The assay was immunoSEQ multiplex PCR, and TCRdb's table has in-frame clones only and misses some. This sample yields under 11,000 clones, of which 75% to 85% are seen a single time; 9.5% to 13% belongs to the top ten. This chain links TRBV21-1 with TRBJ2-7. TRBV21-1 constitutes a pseudogene. The specimen sequenced was CD8+ T cells sorted from blood. This receptor was taken from an adult with rheumatoid arthritis. Here the CDR3 DNA reads TGTGCCAGCAGCAAAAGGGCCCACACCCGCGAGCAGTACTTC. It specifies CASSKRAHTREQYF.